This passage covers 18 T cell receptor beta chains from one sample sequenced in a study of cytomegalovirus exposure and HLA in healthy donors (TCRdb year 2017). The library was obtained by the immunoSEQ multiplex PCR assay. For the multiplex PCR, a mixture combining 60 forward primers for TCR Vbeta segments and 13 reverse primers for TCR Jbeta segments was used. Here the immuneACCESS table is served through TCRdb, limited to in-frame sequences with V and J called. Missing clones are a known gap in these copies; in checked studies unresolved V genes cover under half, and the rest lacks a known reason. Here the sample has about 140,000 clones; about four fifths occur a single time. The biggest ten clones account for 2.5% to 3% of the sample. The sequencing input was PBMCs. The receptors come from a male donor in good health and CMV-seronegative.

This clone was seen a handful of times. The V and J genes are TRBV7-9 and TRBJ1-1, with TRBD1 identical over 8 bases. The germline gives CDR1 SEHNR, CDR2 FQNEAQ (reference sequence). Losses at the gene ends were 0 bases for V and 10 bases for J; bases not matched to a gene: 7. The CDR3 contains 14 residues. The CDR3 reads CASSLAWTGSVAFF. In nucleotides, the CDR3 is TGTGCCAGCAGCTTAGCCTGGACAGGGTCTGTAGCTTTCTTT.

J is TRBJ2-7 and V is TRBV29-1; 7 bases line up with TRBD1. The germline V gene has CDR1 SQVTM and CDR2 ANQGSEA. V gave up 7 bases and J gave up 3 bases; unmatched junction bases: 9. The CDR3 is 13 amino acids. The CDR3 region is CSARDSVNYEQYF. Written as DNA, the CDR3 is TGCAGCGCTCGGGACAGTGTAAACTACGAGCAGTACTTC.

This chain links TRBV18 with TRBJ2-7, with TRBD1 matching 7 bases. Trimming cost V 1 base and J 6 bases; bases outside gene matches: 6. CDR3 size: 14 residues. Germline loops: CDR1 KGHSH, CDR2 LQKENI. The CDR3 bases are TGTGCCAGCTCACCACAGGGGGCGAATCCCGAGCAGTACTTC. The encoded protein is CASSPQGANPEQYF.

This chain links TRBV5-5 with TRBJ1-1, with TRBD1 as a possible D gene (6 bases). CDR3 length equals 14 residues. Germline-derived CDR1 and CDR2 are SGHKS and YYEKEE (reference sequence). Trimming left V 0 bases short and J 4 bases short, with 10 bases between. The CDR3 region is CASSLAGRGTEAFF. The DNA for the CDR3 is TGTGCCAGCAGCTTGGCCGGCAGGGGCACTGAAGCTTTCTTT.

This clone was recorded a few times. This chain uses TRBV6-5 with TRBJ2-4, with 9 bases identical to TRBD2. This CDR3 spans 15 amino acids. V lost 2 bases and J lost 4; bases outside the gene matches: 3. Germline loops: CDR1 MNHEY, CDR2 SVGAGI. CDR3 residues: CASSYGAGGKNIQYF. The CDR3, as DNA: TGTGCCAGCAGTTACGGGGCGGGGGGGAAAAACATTCAGTACTTC.

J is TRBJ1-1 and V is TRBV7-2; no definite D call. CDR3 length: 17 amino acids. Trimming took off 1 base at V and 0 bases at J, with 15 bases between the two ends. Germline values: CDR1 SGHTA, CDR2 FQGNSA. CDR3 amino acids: CASSLGAAPKVNTEAFF. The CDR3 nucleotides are TGTGCCAGCAGCTTAGGAGCGGCACCTAAAGTGAACACTGAAGCTTTCTTT.

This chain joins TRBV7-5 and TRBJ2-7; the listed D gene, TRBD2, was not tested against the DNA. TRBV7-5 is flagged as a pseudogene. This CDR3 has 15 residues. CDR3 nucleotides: TGTGCCAGAAGCCTCCCGGCGGATCGGTTTCGGAAGCAGTACTTC. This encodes CARSLPADRFRKQYF.

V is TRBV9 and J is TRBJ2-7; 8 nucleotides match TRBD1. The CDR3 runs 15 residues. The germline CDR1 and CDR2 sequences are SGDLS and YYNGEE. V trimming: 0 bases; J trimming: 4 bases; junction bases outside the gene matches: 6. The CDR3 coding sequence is TGTGCCAGCAGCGTAGGTTGGACAGGGTTATACGAGCAGTACTTC. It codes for CASSVGWTGLYEQYF.

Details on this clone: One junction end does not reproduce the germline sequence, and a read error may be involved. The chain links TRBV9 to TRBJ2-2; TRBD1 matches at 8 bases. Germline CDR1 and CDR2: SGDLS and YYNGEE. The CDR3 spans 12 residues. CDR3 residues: CASSVVTGALFF. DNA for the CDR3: TGTGCCAGCAGCGTAGTGACAGGGGCGCTGTTTTTT.

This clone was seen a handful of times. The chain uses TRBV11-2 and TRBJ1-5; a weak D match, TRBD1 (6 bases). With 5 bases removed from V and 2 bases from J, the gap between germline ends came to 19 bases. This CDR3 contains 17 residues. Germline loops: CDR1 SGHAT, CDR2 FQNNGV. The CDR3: CASSAGGARAGNQPQHF. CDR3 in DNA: TGTGCCAGCAGCGCGGGGGGGGCAAGGGCTGGCAATCAGCCCCAGCATTTT. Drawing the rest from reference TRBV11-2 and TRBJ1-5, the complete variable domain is EAGVAQSPRYKIIEKRQSVAFWCNPISGHATLYWYQQILGQGPKLLIQFQNNGVVDDSQLPKDRFSAERLKGVDSTLKIQPAKLEDSAVYLCASSAGGARAGNQPQHFGDGTRLSIL.

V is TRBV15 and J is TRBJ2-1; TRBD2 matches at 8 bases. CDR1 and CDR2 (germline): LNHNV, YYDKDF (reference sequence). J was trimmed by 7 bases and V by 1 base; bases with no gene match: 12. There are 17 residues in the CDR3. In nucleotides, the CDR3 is TGTGCCACCAGCAGAGGGAAAAGGCTAGCGGGTGGTAATGAGCAGTTCTTC. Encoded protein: CATSRGKRLAGGNEQFF.

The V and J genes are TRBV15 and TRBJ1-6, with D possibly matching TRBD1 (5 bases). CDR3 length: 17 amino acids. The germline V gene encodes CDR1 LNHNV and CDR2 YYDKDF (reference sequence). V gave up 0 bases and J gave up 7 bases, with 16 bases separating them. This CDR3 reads CATSRDGIRGSNSPLHF. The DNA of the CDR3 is TGTGCCACCAGCAGAGATGGGATCCGGGGGAGCAATTCACCCCTCCACTTT.

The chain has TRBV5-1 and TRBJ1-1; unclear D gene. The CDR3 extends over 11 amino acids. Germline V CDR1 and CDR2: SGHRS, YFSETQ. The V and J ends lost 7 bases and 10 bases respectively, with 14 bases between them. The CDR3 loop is CASSNPGSAFF. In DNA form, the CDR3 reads TGCGCCAGCTCAAACCCCGGGTCAGCTTTCTTT.

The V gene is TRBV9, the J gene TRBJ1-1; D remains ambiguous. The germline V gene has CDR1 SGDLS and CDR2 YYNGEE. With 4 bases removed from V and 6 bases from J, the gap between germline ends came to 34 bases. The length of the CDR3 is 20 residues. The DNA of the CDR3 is TGTGCCAGCAGCCTCAGTCCGGGAACCAGAAACAGCGGAGAACTATCTGAAGCTTTCTTT. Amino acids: CASSLSPGTRNSGELSEAFF.

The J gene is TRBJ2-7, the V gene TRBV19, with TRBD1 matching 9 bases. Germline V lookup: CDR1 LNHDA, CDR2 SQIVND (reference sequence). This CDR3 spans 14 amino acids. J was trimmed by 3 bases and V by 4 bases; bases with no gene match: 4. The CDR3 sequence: CASSTRDRDYEQYF. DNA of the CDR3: TGTGCCAGTAGTACCCGGGACAGGGACTACGAGCAGTACTTC.

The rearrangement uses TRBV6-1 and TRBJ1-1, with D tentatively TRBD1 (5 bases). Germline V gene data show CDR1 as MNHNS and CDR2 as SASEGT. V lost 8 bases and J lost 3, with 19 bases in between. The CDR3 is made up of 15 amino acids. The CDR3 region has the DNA TGTGCCAGCGGTCTGTTAGGGGTGGGTGACACTGAAGCTTTCTTT. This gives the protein CASGLLGVGDTEAFF.

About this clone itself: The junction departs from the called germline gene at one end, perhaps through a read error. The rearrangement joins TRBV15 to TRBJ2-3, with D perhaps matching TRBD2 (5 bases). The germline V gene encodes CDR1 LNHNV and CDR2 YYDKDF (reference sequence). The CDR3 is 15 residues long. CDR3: CPTSRVGSGTDTQYF. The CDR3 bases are TGTCCCACCAGCAGAGTTGGGAGTGGCACAGATACGCAGTATTTT. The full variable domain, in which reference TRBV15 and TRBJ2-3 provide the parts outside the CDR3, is DAMVIQNPRYQVTQFGKPVTLSCSQTLNHNVMYWYQQKSSQAPKLLFHYYDKDFNNEADTPDNFQSRRPNTSFCFLDIRSPGLGDTAMYLCPTSRVGSGTDTQYFGPGTRLTVL.

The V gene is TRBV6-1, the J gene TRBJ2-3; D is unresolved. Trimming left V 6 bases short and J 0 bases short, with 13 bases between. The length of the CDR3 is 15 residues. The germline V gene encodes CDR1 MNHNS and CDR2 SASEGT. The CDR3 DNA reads TGTGCCAGCAGGGAGAGTTACTCTAGCACAGATACGCAGTATTTT. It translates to CASRESYSSTDTQYF.